Listed here is a single T cell receptor beta chain. This CDR3 has 15 residues. V lost 4 bases to trimming and J lost 7 bases; unmatched junction nucleotides: 7. Looked up from germline, CDR1 is SGHNT and CDR2 is YYREEE (reference sequence). The sample is drawn from a study of blood T cell repertoires in COVID-19. Study-wide context: Some COVID-19 samples were acute and others convalescent; all came from the United States, Italy and Spain. T cells, B-cell-depleted T cells, or PBMCs supplied cDNA or gDNA.

Source study methods: Estimates of nucleated cell counts were drawn from the amplification of reference gene primers. Using immunoSEQ multiplex PCR, the repertoire was profiled, and TCRdb retains in-frame clones only, with some absent. The DNA gave D and trimming, while V, J and clone size come from that table. Of under 400,000 clones listed, 70% to 90% are singletons. The sequenced material came from peripheral blood. The chain uses TRBV5-4 and TRBJ1-4, with 10 bases lining up with TRBD1. The TCR comes from a young woman with COVID-19, enrolled during active disease. Here the CDR3 DNA reads TGTGCCAGCAGCCGGGACAGGGGCTGGGGTGAAAAACTGTTTTTT. As protein: CASSRDRGWGEKLFF.